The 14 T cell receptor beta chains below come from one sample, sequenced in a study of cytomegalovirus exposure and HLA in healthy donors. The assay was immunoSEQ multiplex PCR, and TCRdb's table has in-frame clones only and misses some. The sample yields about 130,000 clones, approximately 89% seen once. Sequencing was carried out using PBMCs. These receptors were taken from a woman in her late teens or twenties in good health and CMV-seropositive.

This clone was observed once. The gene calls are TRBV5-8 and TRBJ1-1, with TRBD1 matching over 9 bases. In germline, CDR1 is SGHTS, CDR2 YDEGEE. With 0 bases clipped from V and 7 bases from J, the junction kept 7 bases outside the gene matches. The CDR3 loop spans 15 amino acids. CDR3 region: CASSLGTGDVGEAFF. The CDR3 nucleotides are TGTGCCAGCAGCTTGGGGACAGGGGATGTGGGTGAAGCTTTCTTT.

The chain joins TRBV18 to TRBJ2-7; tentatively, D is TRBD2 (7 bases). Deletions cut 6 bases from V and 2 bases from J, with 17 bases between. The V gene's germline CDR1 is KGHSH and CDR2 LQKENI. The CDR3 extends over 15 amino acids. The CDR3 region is CASSPSPGGPYEQYF. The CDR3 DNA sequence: TGTGCCAGCTCTCCTTCCCCGGGGGGCCCCTACGAGCAGTACTTC.

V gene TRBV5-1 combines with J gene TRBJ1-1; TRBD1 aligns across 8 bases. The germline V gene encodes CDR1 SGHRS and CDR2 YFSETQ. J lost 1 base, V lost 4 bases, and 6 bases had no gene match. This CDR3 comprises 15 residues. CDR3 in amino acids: CASSPQGQGNTEAFF. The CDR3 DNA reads TGCGCCAGCAGCCCCCAAGGACAGGGGAACACTGAAGCTTTCTTT.

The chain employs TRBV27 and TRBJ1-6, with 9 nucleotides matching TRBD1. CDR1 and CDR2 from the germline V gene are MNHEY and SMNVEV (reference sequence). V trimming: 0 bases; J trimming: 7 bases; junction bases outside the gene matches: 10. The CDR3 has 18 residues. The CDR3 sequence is CASSLSGWWGTGNSPLHF. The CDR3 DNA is TGTGCCAGCAGTTTATCTGGTTGGTGGGGGACAGGGAATTCACCCCTCCACTTT.

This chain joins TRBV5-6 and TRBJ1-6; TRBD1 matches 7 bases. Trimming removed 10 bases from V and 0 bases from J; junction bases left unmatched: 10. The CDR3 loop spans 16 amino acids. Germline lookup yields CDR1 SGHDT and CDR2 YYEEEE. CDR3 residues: CASAHWTGSYNSPLHF. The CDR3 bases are TGTGCCTCAGCCCATTGGACAGGCTCCTATAATTCACCCCTCCACTTT.

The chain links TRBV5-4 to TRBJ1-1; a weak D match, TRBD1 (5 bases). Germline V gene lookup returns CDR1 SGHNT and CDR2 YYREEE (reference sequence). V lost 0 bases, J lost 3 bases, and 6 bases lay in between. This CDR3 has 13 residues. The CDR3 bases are TGTGCCAGCAGCTTGGCCAGGGACACTGAAGCTTTCTTT. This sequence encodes CASSLARDTEAFF.

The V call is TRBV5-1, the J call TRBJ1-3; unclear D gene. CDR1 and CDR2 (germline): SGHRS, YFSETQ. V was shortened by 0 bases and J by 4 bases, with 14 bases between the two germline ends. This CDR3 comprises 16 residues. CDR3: CASSLAGSQAGNTIYF. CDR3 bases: TGCGCCAGCAGCTTGGCCGGCAGCCAGGCCGGAAACACCATATATTTT.

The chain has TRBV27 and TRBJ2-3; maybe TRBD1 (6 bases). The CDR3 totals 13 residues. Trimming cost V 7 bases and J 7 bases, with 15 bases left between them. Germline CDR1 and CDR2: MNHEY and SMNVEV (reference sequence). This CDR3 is CASTGRGPHTQYF. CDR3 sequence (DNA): TGTGCCAGCACGGGCAGGGGCCCTCATACGCAGTATTTT.

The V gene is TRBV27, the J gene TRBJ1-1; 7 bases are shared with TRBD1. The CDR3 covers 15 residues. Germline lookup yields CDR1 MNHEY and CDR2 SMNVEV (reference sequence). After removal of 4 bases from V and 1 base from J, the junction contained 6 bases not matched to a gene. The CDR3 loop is CASSSGTATNTEAFF. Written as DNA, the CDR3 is TGTGCCAGCAGTTCAGGGACAGCCACGAACACTGAAGCTTTCTTT.

The CDR3 spells CASSYSMEQGEQYF. CDR3 DNA: TGTGCCAGCAGTTACTCGATGGAACAGGGGGAGCAGTACTTC. The V gene is TRBV6-5, the J gene TRBJ2-7; 7 nucleotides agree with TRBD1. Trimming at V came to 0 bases and at J to 7 bases, leaving 6 bases not matched to a gene. The CDR3 has 14 amino acids. CDR1 and CDR2 (germline): MNHEY, SVGAGI.

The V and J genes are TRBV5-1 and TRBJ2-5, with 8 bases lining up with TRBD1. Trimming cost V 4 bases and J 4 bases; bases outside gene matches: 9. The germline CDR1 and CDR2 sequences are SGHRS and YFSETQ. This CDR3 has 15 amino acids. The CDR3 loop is CASSGQGTRVETQYF. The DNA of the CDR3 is TGCGCCAGCAGCGGACAGGGAACGCGGGTAGAGACCCAGTACTTC.

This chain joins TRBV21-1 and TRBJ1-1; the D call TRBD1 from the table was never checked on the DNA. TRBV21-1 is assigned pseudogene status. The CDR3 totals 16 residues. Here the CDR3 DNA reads TGTGCCAGCATCATGGGGACAGGGGGTCTAAAGTCAGGAGCTTTCTTT. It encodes CASIMGTGGLKSGAFF.

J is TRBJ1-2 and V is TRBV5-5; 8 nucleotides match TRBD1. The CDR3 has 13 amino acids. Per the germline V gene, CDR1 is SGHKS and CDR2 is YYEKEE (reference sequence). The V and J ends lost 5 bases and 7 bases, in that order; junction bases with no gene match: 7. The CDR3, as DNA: TGTGCCAGCAGAATACAGGGGGGGTCTGGCTACACCTTC. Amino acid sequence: CASRIQGGSGYTF.

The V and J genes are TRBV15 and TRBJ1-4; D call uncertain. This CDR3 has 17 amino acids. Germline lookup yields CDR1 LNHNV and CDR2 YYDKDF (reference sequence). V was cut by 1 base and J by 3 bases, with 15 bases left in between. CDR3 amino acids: CATSRGRVTLSNEKLFF. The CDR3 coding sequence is TGTGCCACCAGCAGAGGGAGGGTAACACTATCTAATGAAAAACTGTTTTTT. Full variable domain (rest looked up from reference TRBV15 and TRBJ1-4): DAMVIQNPRYQVTQFGKPVTLSCSQTLNHNVMYWYQQKSSQAPKLLFHYYDKDFNNEADTPDNFQSRRPNTSFCFLDIRSPGLGDTAMYLCATSRGRVTLSNEKLFFGSGTQLSVL.